One and the same sample provided the 24 T cell receptor beta chains below, sequenced in a study of T cells in Graves' hyperthyroidism and ophthalmopathy. Amplified regions were TCR beta CDR3 sequences from RNA transcripts. During a first-round RT-PCR of the TCR CDR3, the HTBI primer set was used. MiXCR, run by TCRdb on the multiplex PCR reads, gives a single entry per CDR3 protein. The repertoire holds 200,000 to 300,000 distinct CDR3 sequences, with about a sixth as singletons. The sequenced sample was blood. The receptors were gathered from a woman aged 18-29 years with Graves' ophthalmopathy.

This clonotype was counted ten times or more. V and J are TRBV28 and TRBJ1-2, with TRBD1 as a possible D gene (6 bases). The CDR3 is 14 amino acids. Trimming left V 6 bases short and J 0 bases short, with 11 bases between. CDR1 is MDHEN, CDR2 SYDVKM, per germline. For the CDR3, the DNA is TGTGCCAGCAGATCACAGGGAGCTAACTATGGCTACACCTTC. It codes for CASRSQGANYGYTF.

This clonotype was detected many times. The CDR3: CASSLGGTSGSEQFF. The CDR3 DNA is TGTGCCAGCAGCTTAGGAGGGACTAGCGGGAGCGAGCAGTTCTTC. The V call is TRBV11-1, the J call TRBJ2-1; 14 positions match TRBD2. The CDR3 runs 15 residues. CDR1 is SGHAT and CDR2 is FQDESV in the germline V gene (reference sequence). V shed 1 base, J shed 10 bases, and the junction held 3 bases outside the gene matches.

This clonotype has a count of ten or more. This CDR3 is CASSVQGRYEQYF. DNA for the CDR3: TGCGCCAGCAGCGTGCAGGGCCGCTACGAGCAGTACTTC. The gene calls are TRBV5-1 and TRBJ2-7, with D perhaps matching TRBD1 (5 bases). The V gene lost 4 bases and the J gene lost 3 bases, with 11 bases spanning the gap. Germline V gene data show CDR1 as SGHRS and CDR2 as YFSETQ. CDR3 length equals 13 residues. Together with reference TRBV5-1 and TRBJ2-7, the CDR3 gives the full variable domain: KAGVTQTPRYLIKTRGQQVTLSCSPISGHRSVSWYQQTPGQGLQFLFEYFSETQRNKGNFPGRFSGRQFSNSRSEMNVSTLELGDSALYLCASSVQGRYEQYFGPGTRLTVT.

This clonotype was counted only a few times. The DNA of the CDR3 is TGCGCCAGCCCGTTCGGGGGACAGGGGAAATCAGATACGCAGTATTTT. Translated: CASPFGGQGKSDTQYF. The V gene is TRBV10-1, the J gene TRBJ2-3; 10 positions match TRBD1. Germline trimming cut 8 bases from V and 4 bases from J; bases unmatched to any gene: 12. This CDR3 region has 16 residues. The V gene's germline CDR1 is WNHNN and CDR2 SYGVQD (reference sequence).

In this sample, this clonotype turned up many times. V is TRBV4-1 and J is TRBJ2-2; the match to TRBD1 covers 7 bases. V dropped 0 bases and J dropped 0; count of bases not matched to a gene: 4. Germline V gives CDR1 MGHRA, CDR2 YSYEKL. The CDR3 contains 17 residues. The CDR3: CASSQEDQGANTGELFF. CDR3 DNA sequence: TGCGCCAGCAGCCAAGAAGACCAGGGGGCGAACACCGGGGAGCTGTTTTTT.

This clonotype was counted many times. V usage is TRBV27 and J usage is TRBJ2-7; 9 nucleotides match TRBD1. Germline CDR1 and CDR2: MNHEY and SMNVEV (reference sequence). The V and J ends lost 3 bases and 3 bases, in that order; junction bases with no gene match: 6. CDR3 size: 15 residues. CDR3 sequence: CASSFGTGNFYEQYF. The CDR3 nucleotides are TGTGCCAGCAGTTTTGGGACAGGGAATTTCTACGAGCAGTACTTC.

This clonotype was observed a single time. V usage is TRBV2 and J usage is TRBJ1-6, with unresolved D. Per germline, CDR1 SNHLY and CDR2 FYNNEI. This CDR3 contains 14 residues. V was trimmed by 6 bases and J by 10 bases, leaving 16 bases between them. CDR3 bases: TGTGCCAGCAGCCTAGCAAGGGAAGGATCACCCCTCCACTTT. Its protein product is CASSLAREGSPLHF.

Ten or more counts support this clonotype. A much more abundant neighbour one base away suggests this may be a read error. The chain is built from TRBV6-1 and TRBJ1-2, with 12 positions matching TRBD1. Germline CDR1 and CDR2: MNHNS and SASEGT. This CDR3 region has 15 residues. The CDR3: CTSSARDRGLDGYTF. The CDR3 bases are TGTACCAGCAGTGCAAGGGACAGGGGGCTGGACGGCTACACCTTC.

This clonotype was recorded at least ten times. This chain uses TRBV6-1 with TRBJ2-7; 9 nucleotides align to TRBD2. This CDR3 region has 16 residues. CDR1 and CDR2 from the germline V gene are MNHNS and SASEGT. V lost 6 bases and J lost 3; bases outside the gene matches: 12. CDR3 sequence (DNA): TGTGCCAGCAGCGCCCTTAGCGGGAGTATGTTCTACGAGCAGTACTTC. Residues: CASSALSGSMFYEQYF.

V and J are TRBV11-2 and TRBJ1-4; TRBD1 aligns across 8 bases. The V gene's germline CDR1 is SGHAT and CDR2 FQNNGV. Trimming at V came to 3 bases and at J to 6 bases, leaving 6 bases not matched to a gene. This CDR3 has 15 residues. The CDR3, as DNA: TGTGCCAGCAGCTTCGAGACAGGGGAGTATGAAAAACTGTTTTTT. As protein: CASSFETGEYEKLFF.

This clonotype was recorded many times. The chain recombines TRBV4-3 with TRBJ1-2; no clear D gene. Germline CDR1 LGHNA, CDR2 YSLEER. CDR3 length equals 14 residues. Trimming took 0 bases from V and 6 from J, leaving 11 bases between them. The CDR3 DNA reads TGCGCCAGCAGCCAAGATGTCCGGGTCCATGGCTACACCTTC. Its translation is CASSQDVRVHGYTF.

The rearrangement links TRBV4-2 to TRBJ2-4; a possible D gene is TRBD2 (5 bases). Germline lookup yields CDR1 LGHNA and CDR2 YNFKEQ. This CDR3 is 13 amino acids long. V was shortened by 0 bases and J by 15 bases, with 15 bases between the two germline ends. CDR3 nucleotide sequence: TGTGCCAGCAGCCAAGAGGTCGGACTCAGCCCGTACTTC. This translates into CASSQEVGLSPYF.

The chain couples TRBV6-9 to TRBJ1-1; the D is unclear. This CDR3 is 14 amino acids long. Germline lookup yields CDR1 MNHGY and CDR2 SVAAGI. V lost 3 bases and J 1 base, leaving 9 bases between the germline ends. This CDR3 reads CASSYGQANTEAFF. CDR3 coding DNA: TGTGCCAGCAGTTACGGGCAGGCGAACACTGAAGCTTTCTTT.

Ten or more counts support this clonotype. The gene calls are TRBV28 and TRBJ1-5, with TRBD1 matching over 8 bases. Germline V CDR1 and CDR2: MDHEN, SYDVKM. The CDR3 length is 13 residues. Trimming took 5 bases from V and 7 from J; bases not matched to a gene: 4. CDR3: CASSGDRRQPQHF. CDR3 coding DNA: TGTGCCAGCAGTGGGGACAGGCGGCAGCCCCAGCATTTT.

This clonotype was detected only once. The rearrangement links TRBV2 to TRBJ2-5; 12 bases match TRBD2. The germline CDR1 and CDR2 sequences are SNHLY and FYNNEI. The CDR3 has 17 residues. Losses at the gene ends were 3 bases for V and 5 bases for J; bases not matched to a gene: 10. CDR3 residues: CASSETSGRGTGETQYF. CDR3 nucleotide sequence: TGTGCCAGCAGTGAGACTAGCGGGAGAGGCACCGGGGAGACCCAGTACTTC.

This clonotype was observed a few times. A read error may be the cause here, since a much bigger clone is one base away. Here the CDR3 reads CSASDLSHEQYF. The CDR3 DNA follows: TGCAGTGCTAGTGACTTATCCCACGAGCAGTACTTC. The V gene is TRBV20-1, the J gene TRBJ2-7, with unresolved D. V was shortened by 3 bases and J by 5 bases, with 11 bases between the two germline ends. Looked up from germline, CDR1 is DFQATT and CDR2 is SNEGSKA (reference sequence). The CDR3 covers 12 residues.

This clonotype was seen repeatedly, ten times or more. The chain combines TRBV20-1 with TRBJ1-4; TRBD1 is a possible D gene (6 bases). The V and J ends lost 5 bases and 10 bases respectively, with 17 bases between them. Germline assignment: CDR1 DFQATT and CDR2 SNEGSKA (reference sequence). This CDR3 region has 13 residues. The CDR3 nucleotides read TGCAGTGCTGCAAGGGGGGCCCATGTAAAACTGTTTTTT. This translates into CSAARGAHVKLFF.

This clonotype was counted at least ten times. This chain connects TRBV30 to TRBJ1-3; D is uncertain. V lost 0 bases and J 1 base, leaving 7 bases between the germline ends. Germline V gene sequence: CDR1 GTSNPN, CDR2 SVGIG (reference sequence). The CDR3 consists of 14 residues. The CDR3 loop is CAWSVGQSGNTIYF. The DNA of the CDR3 is TGTGCCTGGAGTGTAGGTCAGTCTGGAAACACCATATATTTT. Full variable domain (remainder filled in from reference TRBV30 and TRBJ1-3): SQTIHQWPATLVQPVGSPLSLECTVEGTSNPNLYWYRQAAGRGLQLLFYSVGIGQISSEVPQNLSASRPQDRQFILSSKKLLLSDSGFYLCAWSVGQSGNTIYFGEGSWLTVV.

This clonotype was seen repeatedly, ten times or more. CDR3: CASSLSLSSYNSPLHF. CDR3 sequence (DNA): TGTGCCAGCAGCCTCTCCCTCAGCTCCTATAATTCACCCCTCCACTTT. The V gene is TRBV6-1, the J gene TRBJ1-6; D is uncertain. CDR1 is MNHNS, CDR2 SASEGT, per germline. There are 16 residues in the CDR3. V lost 6 bases and J 0 bases, leaving 12 bases between the germline ends.

This chain connects TRBV9 to TRBJ2-2; D uncertain. V was pared by 0 bases and J by 5 bases, with 5 bases between. CDR1 and CDR2 (germline): SGDLS, YYNGEE. CDR3 length equals 13 residues. The CDR3 sequence: CASSVEVTGELFF. The CDR3 coding sequence is TGTGCCAGCAGCGTAGAAGTTACCGGGGAGCTGTTTTTT.

The chain is built from TRBV29-1 and TRBJ2-4; no definite D call. The CDR3 contains 9 residues. Germline V gene sequence: CDR1 SQVTM, CDR2 ANQGSEA. The V and J ends lost 3 bases and 10 bases respectively, with 4 bases between them. CDR3 in amino acids: CSVDPIQYF. For the CDR3, the DNA is TGCAGCGTTGACCCGATTCAGTACTTC.

This clonotype has at least ten counts. The CDR3 loop reads CSARTKTEAFF. CDR3 in DNA: TGCAGTGCTAGGACTAAAACTGAAGCTTTCTTT. V gene TRBV20-1 combines with J gene TRBJ1-1; D call uncertain. The CDR3 is 11 amino acids. V was trimmed by 3 bases and J by 5 bases, leaving 7 bases between them. The V gene's germline CDR1 is DFQATT and CDR2 SNEGSKA (reference sequence).

This clonotype was recorded at least ten times. V and J are TRBV20-1 and TRBJ2-7; D uncertain. CDR3 length equals 12 residues. Trimming stripped 2 bases from V and 4 bases from J, with 9 bases between. Germline CDR1 is DFQATT and CDR2 is SNEGSKA (reference sequence). CDR3 amino acids: CSARRSSYEQYF. DNA for the CDR3: TGCAGTGCTAGACGCAGCTCTTACGAGCAGTACTTC.

This clonotype appeared many times. CDR3 loop: CASSQDLLAYEQYF. For the CDR3, the DNA is TGTGCCAGCAGCCAAGACCTCCTTGCCTACGAGCAGTACTTC. The chain couples TRBV3-1 to TRBJ2-7, with no clear D. The CDR3 has 14 amino acids. V lost 0 bases to trimming and J lost 2 bases, with 8 bases between them. Germline V gene data show CDR1 as LGHDT and CDR2 as YNNKEL (reference sequence).